The clone carrying this T cell receptor beta chain has only a few counts. Its target is unknown. Since all of the isolated RNA was reverse transcribed, expressed TCRB transcripts were what got sequenced. TCRdb keeps only in-frame clones here, not all; method: immunoSEQ multiplex PCR. Among nearly 700,000 clones listed, around 15% were seen once. The data belong to a study of beta chain features in type 1 diabetes. Overall study results and limits: Type 1 diabetes patients showed a moderate but significant shortening of TCRB CDR3s in all four CD4+ subsets. An over-representation of cells with high TCR expression could result from cDNA sequencing.

All of the sorted populations showed purity greater than 95%. The germline CDR1 and CDR2 sequences are WNHNN and SYGVQD (reference sequence). With V trimmed by 8 bases and J by 7 bases, 10 bases remained unmatched. The CDR3 runs to 13 residues. The sequence derives from a man aged 18 to 30 with type 1 diabetes. Sequencing was done on a sample of naive CD4+ T cells from blood. The chain is built from TRBV10-1 and TRBJ2-5, with 7 bases fitting TRBD1. In DNA form, the CDR3 reads TGCGCCAGCTCGGGACAGAGGCTGGGGACCCAGTACTTC. It translates to CASSGQRLGTQYF.